A selection of T cell receptor beta chains follows, all from one sample in a study of long-term antiretroviral therapy in people with HIV. Libraries were prepared by immunoSEQ multiplex PCR; TCRdb keeps only in-frame clonotypes and omits some of them. The sample lists about 43,000 clones, roughly 86% seen once, with roughly 4.9% in the top ten. Sequencing used unsorted PBMCs, obtained 0.1 years before starting antiretroviral therapy. These receptors were taken from a woman in her forties or fifties with HIV. Both conserved end residues are part of each CDR3. The order of the fields is V gene, J gene, D gene, clone size, CDR3 DNA, CDR3 protein. D genes are given only for firm matches. A row's size may be missing; if present it is once, few, many or a size class.

TRBV7-2	TRBJ1-4	-	-	TGTGCCAGCAGCTTAGTCGGACTTAATAATGAAAAACTGTTTTTT	CASSLVGLNNEKLFF
TRBV9	TRBJ1-4	-	-	TGTGCCAGCAGCGCCGGGTGGGGGGAAGGGGATGAAAAACTGTTTTTT	CASSAGWGEGDEKLFF
TRBV19	TRBJ1-2	TRBD1	-	TGTGCCAGTAGGCAGACAGGGGACTATGGCTACACCTTC	CASRQTGDYGYTF
TRBV21-1	TRBJ1-1	-	-	TGTGCCAGCAGCAAACCCAGACGGAGCGGAACCGAAGCTTTCTTT	CASSKPRRSGTEAFF
TRBV5-3	TRBJ1-1	-	once	TGTGCCAGAAGCTTCCGGGGGCCGAACACTGAAGCTTTCTTT	CARSFRGPNTEAFF
TRBV2	TRBJ1-4	TRBD1	-	TGTGCCAGCACCCCACCCGGGACAGGATACGAAAAACTGTTTTTT	CASTPPGTGYEKLFF
TRBV6-5	TRBJ2-7	-	-	TGTGCCAGCAGTTACCCGGGATCCTACGAGCAGTACTTC	CASSYPGSYEQYF
TRBV18	TRBJ1-4	-	once	TGTGCCAGCTCACGGTCACAGGGAGGAGAAAAACTGTTTTTT	CASSRSQGGEKLFF
TRBV9	TRBJ1-3	-	-	TGTGCCAGCAGCGCGAGTCGACAGGTCCCCTCTGGAAACACCATATATTTT	CASSASRQVPSGNTIYF
TRBV19	TRBJ1-5	TRBD1	once	TGTGCCAGTAGTCATCCCCGGGACAGGGCTCAGCCCCAGCATTTT	CASSHPRDRAQPQHF
TRBV7-3	TRBJ1-1	-	-	TGTGCCAGCAGCTTATTCGGGGGGGGCACTGAAGCTTTCTTT	CASSLFGGGTEAFF
TRBV4-1	TRBJ2-5	-	-	TGCGCCAGCAGCCAGGTCGACAGTGACGGGGAGACCCAGTACTTC	CASSQVDSDGETQYF
TRBV29-1	TRBJ2-7	TRBD1	-	TGCAGCATCTGGGACAGCAATTCCTACGAGCAGTACTTC	CSIWDSNSYEQYF
TRBV2	TRBJ2-2	TRBD1	-	TGTGCCGGACAGGGGACCGGGGAGCTGTTTTTT	CAGQGTGELFF
TRBV7-9	TRBJ1-2	TRBD1	few	TGTGCCAGCAGCCGTACGACGCCCTGGACAGGGAGCTATGGCTACACCTTC	CASSRTTPWTGSYGYTF
TRBV15	TRBJ1-4	-	-	TGTGCCACCAGCAGATCCCTTTTCCGTTCAGGCTCCGATGTAGCAACTAATGAAAAACTGTTTTTT	CATSRSLFRSGSDVATNEKLFF
TRBV6-4	TRBJ2-3	TRBD1	-	TGTGCCAGCAGCCGGGACAGGTCAAGCACAGATACGCAGTATTTT	CASSRDRSSTDTQYF
TRBV5-1	TRBJ2-7	-	-	TGCGCCAGCAGCTTGGAAGGGGGAGGCTACGAGCAGTACTTC	CASSLEGGGYEQYF
TRBV4-2	TRBJ1-4	-	once	TGTGCCAGCAGCCATGCCGTTGGGTGGCTGTTTTTT	CASSHAVGWLFF
TRBV10-3	TRBJ2-7	-	few	TGTGCCATCCGGAGCAGGGTCTCCTACGAGCAGTACTTC	CAIRSRVSYEQYF
TRBV18	TRBJ1-2	-	-	TGTGCCAGCTCACCGCAGGGACTTAATGGCTACACCTTC	CASSPQGLNGYTF
TRBV5-6	TRBJ1-6	-	-	TGTGCCAGCAGCCTGTCCCCAGGACAAGGTAATTCACCCCTCCACTTT	CASSLSPGQGNSPLHF
TRBV5-1	TRBJ1-1	-	-	TGCGCCAGTTGGCAGGGAGTCGGCACTGAAGCTTTCTTT	CASWQGVGTEAFF
TRBV6-1	TRBJ2-2	-	-	TGTGCCAGCAGTGAGGGCGGGGAGCTGTTTTTT	CASSEGGELFF
TRBV30	TRBJ1-2	TRBD1	-	TGTGCCTACATCCTACTGGGGGAGGGGGCTTTCTCTTCTGGCTACACCTTC	CAYILLGEGAFSSGYTF
TRBV20-1	TRBJ2-6	-	-	TGCAGTGCTTATGGGGCCAACGTCCTGACTTTC	CSAYGANVLTF
TRBV5-4	TRBJ2-2	-	-	TGTGCCAGCAGCTTGTCCGGGACGGCACCGGCGGAGCTGTTTTTT	CASSLSGTAPAELFF
TRBV5-6	TRBJ1-5	-	-	TGTGCCAGCAGCTTAGTGGGAAACCAGCCCCAGCATTTT	CASSLVGNQPQHF
TRBV20-1	TRBJ2-7	-	-	TGCAGTGCTTGGGAGGCCTACGAGCAGTACTTC	CSAWEAYEQYF
TRBV7-3	TRBJ1-3	-	-	TGTGCCAGCAGCGCTACCCCCGGAAACACCATATATTTT	CASSATPGNTIYF
TRBV20-1	TRBJ1-1	-	-	TGCAGTGCAGGGGAGTGGGAAGCTTTCTTT	CSAGEWEAFF
TRBV12-5	TRBJ2-5	TRBD1	-	TGTGCTAGTGGTTTAAGCACCTTGGGACAGCAAGAGACCCAGTACTTC	CASGLSTLGQQETQYF
TRBV2	TRBJ2-3	TRBD2	-	TGTGCCAGCAGTAAGACTAGCGGGGGGACGAATCTAAGCACAGATACGCAGTATTTT	CASSKTSGGTNLSTDTQYF
TRBV10-3	TRBJ1-1	-	once	TGTGCCATTAAGACAGCGTCGAACACTGAAGCTTTCTTT	CAIKTASNTEAFF
TRBV29-1	TRBJ1-1	TRBD1	few	TGCAGCGTTGCCCGGGACAGGGGGCCGGCTTTCTTT	CSVARDRGPAFF
TRBV19	TRBJ2-3	TRBD1	-	TGTGCCAGTAGTCCTCGACAGGGCTCAGGCACAGATACGCAGTATTTT	CASSPRQGSGTDTQYF
TRBV18	TRBJ2-5	TRBD1	-	TGTGCCAGCTCACCGGGACAGGAAGAGACCCAGTACTTC	CASSPGQEETQYF
TRBV30	TRBJ1-2	-	few	TGTGCCTGGGTAGGAACCGGGACTACTGGCTACACCTTC	CAWVGTGTTGYTF
TRBV5-1	TRBJ1-4	TRBD1	-	TGCGCCAGCAGCTGGGGGGGGACAGCAACTAATGAAAAACTGTTTTTT	CASSWGGTATNEKLFF
TRBV5-6	TRBJ2-5	TRBD1	-	TGTGCCAGCAGCTTGTTCCGGGACAGGGGGTACCAAGAGACCCAGTACTTC	CASSLFRDRGYQETQYF